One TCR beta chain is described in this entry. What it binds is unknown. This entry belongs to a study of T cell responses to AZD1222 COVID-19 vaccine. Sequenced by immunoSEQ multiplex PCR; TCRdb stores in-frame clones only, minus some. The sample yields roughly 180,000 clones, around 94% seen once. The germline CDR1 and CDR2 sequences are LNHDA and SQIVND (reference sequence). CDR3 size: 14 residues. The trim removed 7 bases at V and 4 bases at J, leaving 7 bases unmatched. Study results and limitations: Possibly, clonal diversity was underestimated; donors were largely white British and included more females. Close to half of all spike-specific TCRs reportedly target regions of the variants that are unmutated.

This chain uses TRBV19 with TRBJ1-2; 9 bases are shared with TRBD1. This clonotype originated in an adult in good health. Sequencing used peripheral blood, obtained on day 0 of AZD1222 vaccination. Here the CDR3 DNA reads TGTGCCAGTACCCAGGACAGGGGAGTCTATGGCTACACCTTC. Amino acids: CASTQDRGVYGYTF. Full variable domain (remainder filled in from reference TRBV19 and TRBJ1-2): DGGITQSPKYLFRKEGQNVTLSCEQNLNHDAMYWYRQDPGQGLRLIYYSQIVNDFQKGDIAEGYSVSREKKESFPLTVTSAQKNPTAFYLCASTQDRGVYGYTFGSGTRLTVV.